The 29 T cell receptor beta chains reported below all come from one sample, sequenced in a study of regulatory and conventional T cells in RAG deficiency. Genomic DNA came from blood conventional CD4+ T cells gated CD25-low CD127-high. Only in-frame clones appear in the TCRdb table, and some are missing; sequencing was by immunoSEQ multiplex PCR. The repertoire holds about 30,000 clones, with approximately 96% as singletons. The same specimen was also included in a second study, on regulatory T cells. That work contributes: The primer mix had 52 TRBV and 13 TRBJ primers.

The sample taken for sequencing was CD25- CD4+ T cells sorted from blood. These receptors all stem from a human donor in good health.

The CDR3 region has the DNA TGTGCCAGCAGGCGATTACCGGGACAGGACTATGGCTACACCTTC. Encoded protein: CASRRLPGQDYGYTF. The chain joins TRBV7-6 to TRBJ1-2; 8 positions agree with TRBD1. The V gene end was trimmed by 6 bases and the J gene end by 3 bases; junction bases not matched to a gene: 9. The germline CDR1 and CDR2 sequences are SGHVS and FNYEAQ. There are 15 residues in the CDR3.

The chain recombines TRBV7-9 with TRBJ1-2, with 10 bases lining up with TRBD1. The ends lost 5 bases at V and 5 bases at J; junction bases unmatched: 14. The CDR3 consists of 17 residues. The germline V gene encodes CDR1 SEHNR and CDR2 FQNEAQ (reference sequence). CDR3 amino acids: CASSHKLGTGVGYGYTF. The DNA of the CDR3 is TGTGCCAGCAGCCACAAATTGGGGACAGGGGTCGGGTATGGCTACACCTTC.

The chain couples TRBV6-1 to TRBJ1-2, with 9 bases lining up with TRBD1. The CDR3 totals 13 residues. Per germline, CDR1 MNHNS and CDR2 SASEGT. With V trimmed by 11 bases and J by 4 bases, 8 bases remained unmatched. CDR3 DNA sequence: TGTGCCGGATCCGGGACAGGGACCTATGGCTACACCTTC. It is translated as CAGSGTGTYGYTF.

V and J are TRBV6-1 and TRBJ2-7; 9 bases fit TRBD2. V lost 1 base, J lost 7 bases, and 8 bases stayed unmatched. This CDR3 has 15 amino acids. Germline CDR1 and CDR2: MNHNS and SASEGT. CDR3 in amino acids: CASSEEAGGGGEQYF. DNA of the CDR3: TGTGCCAGCAGTGAAGAAGCGGGGGGAGGCGGGGAGCAGTACTTC.

This sequence joins TRBV19 and TRBJ1-2; possibly TRBD1 for D (5 bases). Germline V gene sequence: CDR1 LNHDA, CDR2 SQIVND (reference sequence). V was shortened by 5 bases and J by 4 bases, with 17 bases between the two germline ends. The CDR3 runs 15 residues. The CDR3 nucleotides read TGTGCCAGTAGTTCCCGCCGGCCAGGGCCCTATGGCTACACCTTC. Protein product: CASSSRRPGPYGYTF.

The chain combines TRBV6-1 with TRBJ1-2, with D possibly being TRBD1 (6 bases). CDR3 size: 14 residues. Per the germline V gene, CDR1 is MNHNS and CDR2 is SASEGT. Trimming shortened V by 6 bases and J by 1 base, and 12 bases separated the two germline ends. The DNA of the CDR3 is TGTGCCAGCAGGCCTGCAGGGGTTAACTATGGCTACACCTTC. Protein product: CASRPAGVNYGYTF.

V is TRBV30 and J is TRBJ1-1; TRBD1 agrees at 7 bases. The trim removed 3 bases at V and 10 bases at J, leaving 8 bases unmatched. The germline V gene encodes CDR1 GTSNPN and CDR2 SVGIG (reference sequence). CDR3 length: 12 amino acids. CDR3 region: CAWSGDRLRAFF. The DNA for the CDR3 is TGTGCCTGGAGCGGGGACAGACTGAGAGCTTTCTTT.

This chain joins TRBV5-8 and TRBJ2-7, with 8 positions matching TRBD1. Trimming at V came to 4 bases and at J to 5 bases, leaving 8 bases not matched to a gene. CDR3 length: 14 residues. Germline CDR1 and CDR2: SGHTS and YDEGEE. CDR3 nucleotides: TGTGCCAGCAGCCCCGGACAGGGTTGGAACGAGCAGTACTTC. It yields the protein CASSPGQGWNEQYF.

As regards this clone: An end of the junction differs from the germline gene, which may be a read error. The sample contains more than one DNA sequence encoding this CDR3. This sequence joins TRBV11-3 and TRBJ1-1; no clear D. Germline CDR1 SGHNT, CDR2 YENEEA. This CDR3 contains 16 residues. This CDR3 is CASSGPHGGGNTEAFF. The CDR3 DNA reads TGTGCCAGCAGCGGCCCTCACGGAGGCGGAAACACCGAAGCTTTCTTT.

This clone was seen just once. Sequence at one end of the junction differs from germline and may be a read error. This specimen includes other DNA sequences encoding the same CDR3. CDR3 in amino acids: CASSPTGSYNSPLHF. Written as DNA, the CDR3 is TGTGCCAGTAGCCCTACAGGATCCTATAATTCCCCCCTCCACTTT. V usage is TRBV19 and J usage is TRBJ1-6; a possible D gene is TRBD1 (5 bases). The length of the CDR3 is 15 residues. The germline V gene encodes CDR1 LNHDA and CDR2 SQIVND (reference sequence).

This chain links TRBV6-5 with TRBJ2-1, with 9 bases fitting TRBD2. The junction had 8 bases not matched to a gene; V was cut back by 6 bases and J by 8 bases. The V gene's germline CDR1 is MNHEY and CDR2 SVGAGI. This CDR3 contains 14 residues. The CDR3 sequence: CASSSGGLIDEQFF. CDR3 DNA: TGTGCCAGCAGCAGCGGGGGGCTGATCGATGAGCAGTTCTTC.

The rearrangement links TRBV5-4 to TRBJ2-7, with 7 bases lining up with TRBD1. This CDR3 region has 15 residues. Germline CDR1 is SGHNT and CDR2 is YYREEE (reference sequence). After removal of 4 bases from V and 1 base from J, the junction contained 8 bases not matched to a gene. In DNA form, the CDR3 reads TGTGCCAGCAGCGCGATGACAGGGAGATCCTACGAGCAGTACTTC. Translating gives CASSAMTGRSYEQYF.

The rearrangement uses TRBV2 and TRBJ1-6; D not certain. This CDR3 is built from 14 residues. The V and J ends lost 4 bases and 7 bases respectively, with 11 bases between them. Germline V CDR1 and CDR2: SNHLY, FYNNEI. The CDR3, as DNA: TGTGCCAGCAGTGTCACAGAGACCAATTCACCCCTCCACTTT. It codes for CASSVTETNSPLHF. The full variable domain, its missing parts supplied by reference TRBV2 and TRBJ1-6, is EPEVTQTPSHQVTQMGQEVILRCVPISNHLYFYWYRQILGQKVEFLVSFYNNEISEKSEIFDDQFSVERPDGSNFTLKIRSTKLEDSAMYFCASSVTETNSPLHFGNGTRLTVT.

This sequence joins TRBV29-1 and TRBJ2-7; 9 bases agree with TRBD2. CDR1 and CDR2 from the germline V gene are SQVTM and ANQGSEA. J gave up 1 base and V 4 bases, and 8 bases lay outside the gene matches. CDR3 length: 15 amino acids. The CDR3 here is CSVVLTSGTSYEQYF. CDR3 DNA sequence: TGCAGCGTTGTGTTGACTAGCGGAACATCCTACGAGCAGTACTTC.

The chain carries TRBV19 and TRBJ2-2; a possible D gene is TRBD1 (6 bases). The germline gives CDR1 LNHDA, CDR2 SQIVND (reference sequence). The ends were cut back, 5 bases at V and 4 bases at J, with 17 bases in the middle. This CDR3 region has 16 residues. This CDR3 reads CASSRQATSPTGELFF. The DNA of the CDR3 is TGTGCCAGTAGTCGACAGGCAACTTCCCCCACCGGGGAGCTGTTTTTT. Full variable domain (missing parts from reference TRBV19 and TRBJ2-2): DGGITQSPKYLFRKEGQNVTLSCEQNLNHDAMYWYRQDPGQGLRLIYYSQIVNDFQKGDIAEGYSVSREKKESFPLTVTSAQKNPTAFYLCASSRQATSPTGELFFGEGSRLTVL.

Note on this clone: One end of the junction is discordant with germline, which a read error may explain. The rearrangement uses TRBV7-7 and TRBJ2-2; possible D gene TRBD1, 5 bases. Germline CDR1 is SSHAT and CDR2 is FNYEAQ (reference sequence). The CDR3 spans 15 residues. CDR3 sequence reads: CASSLGASNTGELFF. In DNA form, the CDR3 reads TGTGCTAGCAGCTTAGGGGCTTCGAACACCGGGGAGCTGTTTTTT.

The J gene is TRBJ2-7, the V gene TRBV6-5; no reliable D call. Germline CDR1 is MNHEY and CDR2 is SVGAGI. The CDR3 contains 14 residues. Trimming stripped 2 bases from V and 0 bases from J, with 8 bases between. The CDR3 DNA is TGTGCCAGCAGTTACCACCCTAGCTCCTACGAGCAGTACTTC. Its translation: CASSYHPSSYEQYF.

The chain uses TRBV4-1 and TRBJ2-1, with 11 bases identical to TRBD2. The trim removed 3 bases at V and 7 bases at J, leaving 11 bases unmatched. This CDR3 has 17 residues. CDR1 is MGHRA, CDR2 YSYEKL, per germline. The CDR3 DNA is TGCGCCAGCAGCCATTTACTAGCGGGAGTAACTACTAATGAGCAGTTCTTC. It codes for CASSHLLAGVTTNEQFF.

This chain uses TRBV18 with TRBJ2-2; the match to TRBD2 covers 7 bases. The CDR3 has 16 residues. Trimming at V came to 0 bases and at J to 3 bases, leaving 4 bases not matched to a gene. Germline V gives CDR1 KGHSH, CDR2 LQKENI. The CDR3 nucleotides are TGTGCCAGCTCACCACCGGTCGGGAGGCACACCGGGGAGCTGTTTTTT. It specifies CASSPPVGRHTGELFF.

The chain combines TRBV5-6 with TRBJ1-1; 7 positions agree with TRBD1. The V gene end was trimmed by 5 bases and the J gene end by 6 bases; junction bases not matched to a gene: 16. This CDR3 spans 16 amino acids. Germline V CDR1 and CDR2: SGHDT, YYEEEE. Written as DNA, the CDR3 is TGTGCCAGCAGTTCCAGGGGGTCTGGGGGCGCCTCTGAAGCTTTCTTT. It translates to CASSSRGSGGASEAFF.

The rearrangement uses TRBV6-1 and TRBJ1-1; D is ambiguous. V gave up 3 bases and J gave up 10 bases, with 9 bases separating them. The germline V gene has CDR1 MNHNS and CDR2 SASEGT. The CDR3 is 11 residues long. The CDR3 reads CASSEREGAFF. CDR3 coding DNA: TGTGCCAGCAGTGAGAGGGAAGGAGCTTTCTTT.

V is TRBV19 and J is TRBJ2-7; 8 bases match TRBD1. After removal of 5 bases from V and 2 bases from J, the junction contained 2 bases not matched to a gene. The germline V gene has CDR1 LNHDA and CDR2 SQIVND (reference sequence). The CDR3 is 13 amino acids. The CDR3 nucleotides read TGTGCCAGTAGTCGGACAGGGACCTACGAGCAGTACTTC. It is translated as CASSRTGTYEQYF.

The rearrangement uses TRBV5-6 and TRBJ1-2, with no clear D. The CDR3 has 14 residues. Trimming cost V 0 bases and J 4 bases, with 10 bases left between them. CDR1 and CDR2 from the germline V gene are SGHDT and YYEEEE. The CDR3, as DNA: TGTGCCAGCAGCTTGGGCAGTAGCCGCTATGGCTACACCTTC. Protein: CASSLGSSRYGYTF.

The chain couples TRBV5-1 to TRBJ1-2; 9 positions match TRBD1. Losses at the gene ends were 4 bases for V and 7 bases for J; bases not matched to a gene: 5. CDR1 and CDR2 (germline): SGHRS, YFSETQ. The CDR3 covers 13 residues. CDR3 nucleotide sequence: TGCGCCAGCAGCCGGGACAGGGTGCTTGGCTACACCTTC. Its translation is CASSRDRVLGYTF. Full variable domain (missing parts from reference TRBV5-1 and TRBJ1-2): KAGVTQTPRYLIKTRGQQVTLSCSPISGHRSVSWYQQTPGQGLQFLFEYFSETQRNKGNFPGRFSGRQFSNSRSEMNVSTLELGDSALYLCASSRDRVLGYTFGSGTRLTVV.

The CDR3 nucleotides are TGTGCCAGCAGTTACTCCGGGACAGGGGCTTCACCCCTCCACTTT. Protein sequence: CASSYSGTGASPLHF. The chain recombines TRBV6-5 with TRBJ1-6, with 10 bases identical to TRBD1. This CDR3 comprises 15 residues. V shed 0 bases and J 9 bases; nucleotides not matched to a gene: 2. In germline, CDR1 is MNHEY, CDR2 SVGAGI.

The gene calls are TRBV7-2 and TRBJ1-5, with 7 bases lining up with TRBD1. CDR3 size: 15 residues. Losses at the gene ends were 3 bases for V and 3 bases for J; bases not matched to a gene: 5. Germline values: CDR1 SGHTA, CDR2 FQGNSA. This CDR3 reads CASSLDRFYNQPQHF. The CDR3 DNA follows: TGTGCCAGCAGCTTGGACAGGTTCTACAATCAGCCCCAGCATTTT.

This clone was seen a single time. This sequence joins TRBV6-1 and TRBJ1-1; 7 bases agree with TRBD1. V dropped 5 bases and J dropped 11; count of bases not matched to a gene: 8. The CDR3 has 12 amino acids. CDR1 MNHNS and CDR2 SASEGT come from the germline V gene. For the CDR3, the DNA is TGTGCCAGCAGTCCGACAGGGTTTGGCGCTTTCTTT. Translation gives CASSPTGFGAFF.

The rearrangement links TRBV5-5 to TRBJ1-4; D gene unclear. Trimming cost V 1 base and J 4 bases, with 11 bases left between them. The CDR3 is 15 residues long. Germline CDR1 reads SGHKS; CDR2 reads YYEKEE (reference sequence). The DNA for the CDR3 is TGTGCCAGCAGCTTGTTCCCTGCGGTTAATGAAAAACTGTTTTTT. This gives the protein CASSLFPAVNEKLFF.

The chain employs TRBV6-5 and TRBJ1-4; 9 nucleotides align to TRBD1. The CDR3 has 15 residues. The germline gives CDR1 MNHEY, CDR2 SVGAGI. V lost 1 base and J lost 8; bases outside the gene matches: 5. CDR3 nucleotide sequence: TGTGCCAGCAGTTACTGGGGACAGGGAAGGGAAAAACTGTTTTTT. As protein: CASSYWGQGREKLFF.